The next 4 T cell receptor beta chains were all read from a single sample in a study of T cell responses to AZD1222 COVID-19 vaccine. TCRdb's copy holds only in-frame clones and misses some; the assay was immunoSEQ multiplex PCR. The profile shows roughly 78,000 clones, about 84% of them singletons. The starting material was peripheral blood, obtained on day 0 of AZD1222 vaccination. These receptors all come from an adult in good health.

The genes are TRBV9 and TRBJ2-2; the match to TRBD1 covers 12 bases. Germline V gives CDR1 SGDLS, CDR2 YYNGEE. CDR3 length: 16 residues. Germline trimming cut 4 bases from V and 4 bases from J; bases unmatched to any gene: 5. The CDR3 DNA reads as TGTGCCAGCAGCCACCGGGACAGGGGGCCCACCGGGGAGCTGTTTTTT. Translated, it gives CASSHRDRGPTGELFF. Full variable domain (rest looked up from reference TRBV9 and TRBJ2-2): DSGVTQTPKHLITATGQRVTLRCSPRSGDLSVYWYQQSLDQGLQFLIQYYNGEERAKGNILERFSAQQFPDLHSELNLSSLELGDSALYFCASSHRDRGPTGELFFGEGSRLTVL.

This CDR3 is CAVGQGSNEKLFF. CDR3 nucleotide sequence: TGTGCCGTAGGACAGGGGAGTAATGAAAAACTGTTTTTT. The chain carries TRBV10-3 and TRBJ1-4; the match to TRBD1 covers 9 bases. J was trimmed by 4 bases and V by 11 bases; bases with no gene match: 5. Per germline, CDR1 ENHRY and CDR2 SYGVKD. This CDR3 contains 13 residues.

V usage is TRBV2 and J usage is TRBJ1-1; D is unresolved. With 6 bases removed from V and 7 bases from J, the gap between germline ends came to 21 bases. This CDR3 has 15 amino acids. From germline, CDR1 is SNHLY and CDR2 FYNNEI. The CDR3 is CASREVMAAAGEAFF. The DNA for the CDR3 is TGTGCCAGCAGAGAGGTAATGGCGGCGGCCGGTGAAGCTTTCTTT.

The chain has TRBV5-6 and TRBJ1-4; 11 bases line up with TRBD1. Germline assignment: CDR1 SGHDT and CDR2 YYEEEE. The ends lost 4 bases at V and 0 bases at J; junction bases unmatched: 8. The CDR3 covers 18 residues. The CDR3 DNA follows: TGTGCCAGCAGCCTATCACCGGGACAGGGGGCAACTAATGAAAAACTGTTTTTT. Amino acid sequence: CASSLSPGQGATNEKLFF.